The 25 T cell receptor beta chains given below trace back to one sample, sequenced in a study of tissue T cells after allogeneic stem cell transplantation. The assay was immunoSEQ multiplex PCR, and TCRdb's table has in-frame clones only and misses some. The table shows 2,000 or so clones, with roughly three fifths occurring only once. As to time point: mouse harvest day 7 after allogeneic transplant. The graft held 10^6 splenic CD5+ T cells and 10^7 T-cell-depleted bone marrow cells. Material for sequencing was liver tissue. The receptors shown here come from a female BALB/c mouse given C57BL/6 T cells with graft-versus-host disease after an allogeneic hematopoietic cell transplant.

Points on this clone: These gene names are mouse names. The read halts 1 residue ahead of the CDR3 end, with the missing end drawn from the germline J gene. The rearrangement links TRBV12-1 to TRBJ2-3; no firm D call. The CDR3 length is 14 residues. CDR1 and CDR2 from the germline V gene are SGHSN and HYEKVE. V was trimmed by 0 bases and J by 0 bases, leaving 6 bases between them. CDR3 residues: CASSLGVSAETLYF. Incomplete CDR3 DNA: TGTGCCAGCTCTCTCGGGGTTAGTGCAGAAACGCTGTAT. The entire variable domain, with the rest obtained from reference TRBV12-1 and TRBJ2-3, is as follows: DSGVVQSPRHIIKEKGGRSVLTCIPISGHSNVVWYQQTLGKELKFLIQHYEKVERDKGFLPSRFSVQQFDDYHSEMNMSALELEDSAMYFCASSLGVSAETLYFGSGTRLTVL.

This clone turned up a few times. Gene names refer to mouse genes. The read stops 1 residue short of the end of the CDR3; the missing end is completed from the germline J gene. J is TRBJ2-1 and V is TRBV17; D not certain. The CDR3 has 16 residues. V dropped 0 bases and J dropped 6 bases, with 15 bases sitting between them. Germline loops: CDR1 MNHDT, CDR2 YYDKIL. The part of the CDR3 DNA that was read is TGTGCTAGCAGTAGAGATCAAAGGGCGTCTATTGCTGAGCAGTTC. Translated, it gives CASSRDQRASIAEQF. From start to end, the CDR3 is CASSRDQRASIAEQFF.

This clone was picked up one time. Germline and genes here are mouse. The CDR3 end lies 1 residue beyond the end of the read and is filled in from the germline J gene. The chain joins TRBV24 to TRBJ2-7, with 7 bases identical to TRBD2. V trimming: 2 bases; J trimming: 5 bases; junction bases outside the gene matches: 3. This CDR3 spans 13 amino acids. Germline lookup yields CDR1 KGHTA and CDR2 FRNEEI. CDR3: CASSLSLGDEQYF. The part of the CDR3 DNA that was read is TGTGCCAGCAGTCTGAGCCTGGGGGATGAACAGTAC.

In this sample, this clone turned up once. An end of the junction does not agree with germline; a read error may underlie this. Gene names and germline match the mouse. The sequenced fragment ends 1 residue before the CDR3 boundary, so the rest is inferred from the germline J gene. This chain connects TRBV26 to TRBJ2-3, with 9 bases matching TRBD1. CDR1 KGHPV and CDR2 FQNQEV come from the germline V gene (reference sequence). The CDR3 is made up of 14 amino acids. The CDR3 sequence is CAGRDRASAETLYF. The sequenced CDR3 bases are TGTGCCGGCAGGGACAGGGCTAGTGCAGAAACGCTGTAT.

Points on this clone: Gene names denote mouse genes. The CDR3 is cut off 1 residue early in the read; its end comes from the germline J gene. The V call is TRBV12-2, the J call TRBJ2-7; the D gene is possibly TRBD1 (6 bases). V dropped 3 bases and J dropped 3 bases, with 11 bases sitting between them. The CDR3 spans 13 residues. Per germline, CDR1 SGHLS and CDR2 HYDKME. CDR3 DNA, as far as it was read: TGTGCCAGCTCTTACCGGGACAACTATGAACAGTAC. Residues: CASSYRDNYEQY. The CDR3 as a whole reads CASSYRDNYEQYF.

Notes on this clone: Gene names and germline match the mouse. Read data end 1 residue before the CDR3 end; the end is taken from the germline J gene. V is TRBV12-2 and J is TRBJ2-2, with D perhaps being TRBD1 or TRBD2 (6 bases each). The CDR3 loop spans 15 amino acids. Germline values: CDR1 SGHLS, CDR2 HYDKME. V dropped 0 bases and J dropped 1 base, with 8 bases sitting between them. CDR3 DNA, as far as it was read: TGTGCCAGCTCTCTCTGGGGGCTAAACACCGGGCAGCTCTAC. This gives the protein CASSLWGLNTGQLY. The complete CDR3 protein is CASSLWGLNTGQLYF.

As to this clone: Mouse gene names apply. The read stops 1 residue short of the end of the CDR3; the missing end is completed from the germline J gene. The chain joins TRBV19 to TRBJ2-1; TRBD2 matches at 7 bases. Trimming took 3 bases from V and 1 from J; bases not matched to a gene: 4. From germline, CDR1 is FNHDT and CDR2 SITEND (reference sequence). This CDR3 has 15 amino acids. The DNA read from the CDR3 is TGTGCCAGCAGTAATACTGGGGTGAACTATGCTGAGCAGTTC. This encodes CASSNTGVNYAEQF. From start to end, the CDR3 is CASSNTGVNYAEQFF.

On this clone: The listed genes are named as in mouse. Coverage ceases 1 residue before the CDR3 finishes, and the germline J gene fills in the end. The rearrangement uses TRBV26 and TRBJ1-3, with D perhaps matching TRBD1 (5 bases). With 4 bases removed from V and 2 bases from J, the gap between germline ends came to 6 bases. The CDR3 covers 13 residues. Germline V gives CDR1 KGHPV, CDR2 FQNQEV (reference sequence). The CDR3 protein is CASSQGTGNTLYF. CDR3 DNA, as far as it was read: TGTGCCAGCAGTCAGGGGACTGGAAATACGCTCTAT.

This clone was seen only a few times. Gene labels here are mouse ones. The read falls 1 residue short of the CDR3 end, and the missing part is taken from the germline J gene. The chain combines TRBV19 with TRBJ2-3, with 9 bases lining up with TRBD1. The CDR3 covers 14 residues. Germline CDR1 and CDR2: FNHDT and SITEND (reference sequence). Losses at the gene ends were 4 bases for V and 4 bases for J; bases not matched to a gene: 4. The DNA read from the CDR3 is TGTGCCAGCAGTTCCGGGACAGGGCCAGAAACGCTGTAT. This translates into CASSSGTGPETLY. The full CDR3 protein is CASSSGTGPETLYF. Complete variable domain (other parts from reference TRBV19 and TRBJ2-3): GGIITQTPKFLIGQEGQKLTLKCQQNFNHDTMYWYRQDSGKGLRLIYYSITENDLQKGDLSEGYDASREKKSSFSLTVTSAQKNEMAVFLCASSSGTGPETLYFGSGTRLTVL.

As regards this clone: Gene and germline names: mouse. The observed sequence ends 1 residue before the CDR3 terminus, with the missing tail filled in from the germline J gene. The chain recombines TRBV12-2 with TRBJ2-7, with TRBD2 matching 8 bases. Germline values: CDR1 SGHLS, CDR2 HYDKME. Trimming took 4 bases from V and 0 from J; bases not matched to a gene: 4. The CDR3 totals 14 residues. The sequenced CDR3 bases are TGTGCCAGCTCCCGGGACTGGTACTCCTATGAACAGTAC. Encoded protein: CASSRDWYSYEQY. The entire CDR3 reads CASSRDWYSYEQYF.

A remark on this clone: Gene names refer to mouse genes. From the germline J gene comes the end of the CDR3, since the read stops 1 residue before it. The chain carries TRBV23 and TRBJ1-1; TRBD1, the table's D call, was not compared with the DNA. CDR1 is KGHTA and CDR2 is FQNQQP in the germline V gene. This CDR3 has 14 amino acids. The covered CDR3 bases are TGCTCCAGCAGTCAATCGGACAGAAACACAGAAGTCTTC. Amino acids: CSSSQSDRNTEVF. The complete CDR3 protein is CSSSQSDRNTEVFF.

Comment on this clone: Gene names denote mouse genes. The CDR3 end is not reached by the read, which stops 1 residue before it; the germline J gene fills it in. The chain carries TRBV3 and TRBJ2-5; 11 bases are a match to TRBD2. Germline V gene lookup returns CDR1 SNHLY and CDR2 FYNGKV (reference sequence). The length of the CDR3 is 14 residues. Unmatched junction bases numbered 2, after V lost 4 bases and J lost 5 bases. The CDR3 spells CASSSGTGGDTQYF. Partial CDR3 DNA: TGTGCCAGCAGCTCGGGGACTGGGGGAGACACCCAGTAC.

In the case of this clone: These gene names are mouse names. The CDR3 is cut off 1 residue early in the read; its end comes from the germline J gene. V is TRBV19 and J is TRBJ2-3; 9 bases map to TRBD2. CDR1 and CDR2 (germline): FNHDT, SITEND (reference sequence). The J segment lost 1 base and the V segment lost 5 bases, leaving 2 bases of the junction unmatched. The CDR3 sequence is 14 residues long. The sequenced CDR3 bases are TGTGCCAGCAGCCGACTGGGGGGTGCAGAAACGCTGTAT. Translation: CASSRLGGAETLY. The full CDR3 is CASSRLGGAETLYF.

This clone was seen a single time. Any gene name here is a mouse gene name. The read gets to within 1 residue of the CDR3 end, and the germline J gene fills in the rest. The chain recombines TRBV3 with TRBJ2-5; 10 bases are a match to TRBD2. Germline V gives CDR1 SNHLY, CDR2 FYNGKV (reference sequence). Trimming cost V 5 bases and J 6 bases; bases outside gene matches: 5. The CDR3 has 14 residues. CDR3 bases read: TGTGCCAGCAGCGGCCTGGGGGGGCGGGACACCCAGTAC. This sequence encodes CASSGLGGRDTQY. The whole CDR3 is CASSGLGGRDTQYF.

Details on this clone: Mouse gene names and germline throughout. Sequencing ends 1 residue short of the CDR3 end; the germline J gene provides the rest. This chain connects TRBV5 to TRBJ2-7; D not resolved. Germline-derived CDR1 and CDR2 are LGHNA and YNLKQL (reference sequence). Trimming left V 3 bases short and J 3 bases short, with 9 bases between. This CDR3 contains 13 residues. Partial CDR3 DNA: TGTGCCAGCAGCCAGGCTCACCTCTATGAACAGTAC. This translates into CASSQAHLYEQY. The entire CDR3 sequence reads CASSQAHLYEQYF.

This clone was seen once. The genes are named according to mouse. The sequenced fragment ends 1 residue before the CDR3 boundary, so the rest is inferred from the germline J gene. The chain carries TRBV19 and TRBJ2-3, with TRBD2 matching over 8 bases. Trimming took 7 bases from V and 1 from J; bases not matched to a gene: 8. CDR3 size: 15 residues. Germline loops: CDR1 FNHDT, CDR2 SITEND (reference sequence). The CDR3: CASPRGGARAETLYF. The CDR3 bases that were read are TGTGCCAGCCCCCGGGGGGGGGCGCGTGCAGAAACGCTGTAT.

Note on this clone: Mouse gene names apply. The observed sequence ends 1 residue before the CDR3 terminus, with the missing tail filled in from the germline J gene. The V gene is TRBV12-1, the J gene TRBJ2-3; D is undetermined. Germline V gene data show CDR1 as SGHSN and CDR2 as HYEKVE. The V end was cut by 2 bases, the J end by 0 bases, with 8 bases between. The CDR3 covers 14 residues. This chain's CDR3 is CASSRGSSAETLYF. The sequenced part of the CDR3 DNA is TGTGCCAGCTCTCGAGGGTCTAGTGCAGAAACGCTGTAT.

This clone has just one count. Mouse names are used for the genes. The read stops 1 residue short of the end of the CDR3; the missing end is completed from the germline J gene. The chain links TRBV26 to TRBJ2-4; 7 bases fit TRBD1. The trim removed 1 base at V and 6 bases at J, leaving 1 base unmatched. Germline loops: CDR1 KGHPV, CDR2 FQNQEV (reference sequence). The CDR3 runs to 13 residues. The DNA read from the CDR3 is TGTGCCAGCAGTCTGTGGGGACAGAACACCTTGTAC. It translates to CASSLWGQNTLY. The CDR3 in its entirety is CASSLWGQNTLYF. The variable domain in full, with the rest retrieved from reference TRBV26 and TRBJ2-4, is NSKVIQTPRYLVKGQGQKAKMRCIPEKGHPVVFWYQQNKNNEFKFLINFQNQEVLQQIDMTEKRFSAECPSNSPCSLEIQSSEAGDSALYLCASSLWGQNTLYFGAGTRLSVL.

As concerns this clone: Gene names follow the mouse nomenclature. The read ends 1 residue early relative to the CDR3; the germline J gene fills the gap. The V and J genes are TRBV1 and TRBJ2-4; 9 bases agree with TRBD1. This CDR3 spans 14 amino acids. Germline V gene data show CDR1 as NSQYPW and CDR2 as LRSPGD (reference sequence). Germline trimming cut 4 bases from V and 1 base from J; bases unmatched to any gene: 0. Partial CDR3 DNA: TGCACCTGCAGTGGGACAGGGGGTCAAAACACCTTGTAC. Its translation: CTCSGTGGQNTLY. The CDR3, in full, reads CTCSGTGGQNTLYF.

On this clone: The germline and genes are mouse ones. The read comes to an end 1 residue before the CDR3 does, leaving the germline J gene to fill in the end. The chain recombines TRBV12-2 with TRBJ2-1, with 14 bases fitting TRBD2. CDR3 length equals 15 residues. J lost 7 bases, V lost 4 bases, and 5 bases had no gene match. The germline V gene has CDR1 SGHLS and CDR2 HYDKME. The sequenced part of the CDR3 DNA is TGTGCCAGCTCCCCGGGACTGGGGGGGCTAGCTGAGCAGTTC. This codes for CASSPGLGGLAEQF. The whole CDR3 sequence reads CASSPGLGGLAEQFF.

To note about this clone: Mouse names are used for the genes. The CDR3 end is not reached by the read, which stops 1 residue before it; the germline J gene fills it in. This chain joins TRBV16 and TRBJ1-1, with D possibly TRBD1 on 5 matching bases. CDR1 SGHSA and CDR2 FRNQAP come from the germline V gene. V lost 4 bases to trimming and J lost 4 bases, with 10 bases between them. The CDR3 runs to 13 residues. The sequenced part of the CDR3 DNA is TGTGCAAGCAGCTCGACAGCCCTCACAGAAGTCTTC. Protein product: CASSSTALTEVF. The CDR3 reads in full as CASSSTALTEVFF.

A remark on this clone: Gene names refer to mouse genes. The read terminates 1 residue ahead of where the CDR3 ends, so the germline J gene completes it. V is TRBV26 and J is TRBJ2-3, with 8 positions matching TRBD2. The CDR3 extends over 15 amino acids. V was pared by 3 bases and J by 1 base, with 3 bases of the junction left unmatched. Germline V gene lookup returns CDR1 KGHPV and CDR2 FQNQEV (reference sequence). The CDR3: CASSLILGGAETLYF. The CDR3 DNA, read in part, is TGTGCCAGCAGTCTAATACTGGGGGGTGCAGAAACGCTGTAT.

To note about this clone: These gene names are mouse names. The read halts 1 residue ahead of the CDR3 end, with the missing end drawn from the germline J gene. The chain recombines TRBV13-2 with TRBJ2-5, with 8 bases fitting TRBD2. CDR3 size: 15 residues. V lost 3 bases to trimming and J lost 2 bases; unmatched junction nucleotides: 5. Germline lookup yields CDR1 NNHNN and CDR2 SYGAGS (reference sequence). The covered CDR3 bases are TGTGCCAGCGGTGGCTGGGGGGCCCTCCAAGACACCCAGTAC. Translating gives CASGGWGALQDTQY. The full CDR3 sequence reads CASGGWGALQDTQYF.

Notes on this clone: The gene names here belong to mouse. The read ends 1 residue shy of where the CDR3 ends; the end is completed using the germline J gene. J is TRBJ2-1 and V is TRBV3; TRBD2 agrees at 9 bases. Trimming removed 1 base from V and 0 bases from J; junction bases left unmatched: 1. This CDR3 is built from 16 residues. Per the germline V gene, CDR1 is SNHLY and CDR2 is FYNGKV (reference sequence). This chain's CDR3 is CASSLETGGNYAEQFF. CDR3 DNA (partial): TGTGCCAGCAGCTTAGAGACTGGGGGTAACTATGCTGAGCAGTTC.

This clone was seen a handful of times. Gene names are mouse gene names. The read terminates 1 residue ahead of where the CDR3 ends, so the germline J gene completes it. The chain joins TRBV23 to TRBJ2-2. CDR3 length: 14 residues. The V gene's germline CDR1 is KGHTA and CDR2 FQNQQP. CDR3 bases read: TGCTCCAGCAGTCAACGGGTAAACACCGGGCAGCTCTAC. Its protein is CSSSQRVNTGQLY. The entire CDR3 is CSSSQRVNTGQLYF. The full variable domain, rest sourced from reference TRBV23 and TRBJ2-2, is DAAVTQKPRYLIKMKGQEAEMKCIPEKGHTAVFWYQQKQSKELKFLIYFQNQQPLDQIDMVKERFSAVCPSSSLCSLGIRTCEAEDSALYLCSSSQRVNTGQLYFGEGSKLTVL.